Following are 27 T cell receptor beta chains from one sample sequenced in a study of PD-1 blockade in classical Hodgkin lymphoma. Time point described: cycle 4 day 1 (C4D1), after five to seven weeks of nivolumab. Each of the patients experienced relapse following autologous stem cell transplantation, and their brentuximab vedotin exposure differed. Only in-frame clones appear in the TCRdb table, and some are missing; sequencing was by immunoSEQ multiplex PCR. The sample includes approximately 96,000 clones, approximately 94% of them seen just once. Sequencing was performed on peripheral blood mononuclear cells (PBMCs), taken before the fourth cycle of nivolumab. The receptors here all came from a human donor with classical Hodgkin lymphoma.

The chain employs TRBV6-1 and TRBJ2-1, with TRBD2 matching 10 bases. The CDR3 contains 16 residues. V shed 1 base and J 2 bases; nucleotides not matched to a gene: 2. Germline lookup yields CDR1 MNHNS and CDR2 SASEGT. The DNA for the CDR3 is TGTGCCAGCAGTGAAGACGGGACTAGCGCCTACAATGAGCAGTTCTTC. Its protein product is CASSEDGTSAYNEQFF.

The rearrangement joins TRBV6-5 to TRBJ2-7; 9 bases fit TRBD2. The CDR3 totals 15 residues. The germline CDR1 and CDR2 sequences are MNHEY and SVGAGI. The ends lost 8 bases at V and 2 bases at J; junction bases unmatched: 10. For the CDR3, the DNA is TGTGCCAGCCACCCGGCCGGACTAGCGCCCTACGAGCAGTACTTC. Protein product: CASHPAGLAPYEQYF.

This chain joins TRBV28 and TRBJ2-7; 7 bases match TRBD2. Losses at the gene ends were 6 bases for V and 3 bases for J; bases not matched to a gene: 14. The germline CDR1 and CDR2 sequences are MDHEN and SYDVKM. The length of the CDR3 is 16 residues. The CDR3 spells CASSLLGGIRNYEQYF. The CDR3 nucleotides read TGTGCCAGCAGCCTTTTGGGGGGGATAAGAAACTACGAGCAGTACTTC.

This rearrangement joins TRBV9 to TRBJ1-3; no clear D gene. The V gene's germline CDR1 is SGDLS and CDR2 YYNGEE. CDR3 length: 13 residues. V was shortened by 3 bases and J by 4 bases, with 8 bases between the two germline ends. The CDR3 DNA follows: TGTGCCAGCAGCGCCCCGGGGGGAAACACCATATATTTT. Protein product: CASSAPGGNTIYF.

The chain is built from TRBV13 and TRBJ1-2, with 9 bases aligning to TRBD1. This CDR3 has 15 amino acids. Trimming cost V 5 bases and J 5 bases; bases outside gene matches: 9. The germline gives CDR1 PRHDT, CDR2 FYEKMQ (reference sequence). The CDR3 region is CASSPGTGTKYGYTF. In DNA form, the CDR3 reads TGTGCCAGCAGCCCGGGGACAGGGACAAAGTATGGCTACACCTTC.

This clone was observed a few times. The genes are TRBV11-3 and TRBJ2-2; TRBD2 agrees at 10 bases. The germline V gene has CDR1 SGHNT and CDR2 YENEEA. CDR3 length equals 16 residues. Unmatched junction bases numbered 6, after V lost 5 bases and J lost 3 bases. CDR3: CASSLRTSGHTGELFF. CDR3 bases: TGTGCCAGCAGCCTCCGGACTAGCGGTCACACCGGGGAGCTGTTTTTT.

The V call is TRBV7-6, the J call TRBJ2-6; D possibly corresponds to TRBD2 (6 bases). CDR3 length: 20 amino acids. V was pared by 0 bases and J by 0 bases, with 18 bases between. CDR1 is SGHVS, CDR2 FNYEAQ, per germline. Written as DNA, the CDR3 is TGTGCCAGCAGCTTAGCGGGGGGTACCGGTGTCGGCTCTGGGGCCAACGTCCTGACTTTC. Translation: CASSLAGGTGVGSGANVLTF.

The CDR3 loop is CASSFNIAGMGTDTQYF. The CDR3 DNA follows: TGTGCCAGCAGTTTTAATATAGCGGGGATGGGCACAGATACGCAGTATTTT. This chain uses TRBV27 with TRBJ2-3, with TRBD2 matching 8 bases. With V trimmed by 3 bases and J by 1 base, 9 bases remained unmatched. There are 17 residues in the CDR3. Germline V gene sequence: CDR1 MNHEY, CDR2 SMNVEV (reference sequence).

This clone was seen once. The rearrangement uses TRBV28 and TRBJ2-2; D is perhaps TRBD2 (5 bases). The CDR3 spans 14 residues. Trimming left V 7 bases short and J 3 bases short, with 12 bases between. CDR1 is MDHEN, CDR2 SYDVKM, per germline. Here the CDR3 reads CASISHGDTGELFF. For the CDR3, the DNA is TGTGCCAGCATAAGTCACGGGGACACCGGGGAGCTGTTTTTT. Full variable domain (remainder filled in from reference TRBV28 and TRBJ2-2): DVKVTQSSRYLVKRTGEKVFLECVQDMDHENMFWYRQDPGLGLRLIYFSYDVKMKEKGDIPEGYSVSREKKERFSLILESASTNQTSMYLCASISHGDTGELFFGEGSRLTVL.

The rearrangement uses TRBV30 and TRBJ2-1; 9 nucleotides agree with TRBD2. Germline CDR1 and CDR2: GTSNPN and SVGIG (reference sequence). The CDR3 totals 15 residues. The junction had 3 bases not matched to a gene; V was cut back by 0 bases and J by 3 bases. This CDR3 is CAWSVRSGGYNEQFF. The DNA of the CDR3 is TGTGCCTGGAGTGTCCGTAGCGGGGGCTACAATGAGCAGTTCTTC. The variable domain in full, with the rest retrieved from reference TRBV30 and TRBJ2-1, is SQTIHQWPATLVQPVGSPLSLECTVEGTSNPNLYWYRQAAGRGLQLLFYSVGIGQISSEVPQNLSASRPQDRQFILSSKKLLLSDSGFYLCAWSVRSGGYNEQFFGPGTRLTVL.

This clone was found a few times. The V gene is TRBV4-2, the J gene TRBJ1-2, with 7 bases aligning to TRBD1. This CDR3 contains 16 residues. Germline-derived CDR1 and CDR2 are LGHNA and YNFKEQ. After removal of 0 bases from V and 6 bases from J, the junction contained 10 bases not matched to a gene. CDR3 residues: CASSQEGRGQNNGYTF. The CDR3 region has the DNA TGTGCCAGCAGCCAAGAGGGAAGGGGACAGAACAATGGCTACACCTTC.

This clone came up once. J is TRBJ1-3 and V is TRBV6-5; 9 nucleotides match TRBD1. CDR1 is MNHEY and CDR2 is SVGAGI in the germline V gene. This CDR3 is 16 amino acids long. V dropped 4 bases and J dropped 2; count of bases not matched to a gene: 6. CDR3 bases: TGTGCCAGCAGTTCCCAGGGACAGGGCACTGGAAACACCATATATTTT. Translating gives CASSSQGQGTGNTIYF.

V is TRBV5-1 and J is TRBJ2-7, with a tentative D call TRBD1 (6 bases). This CDR3 has 17 amino acids. V lost 0 bases and J 3 bases, leaving 19 bases between the germline ends. The germline V gene has CDR1 SGHRS and CDR2 YFSETQ. CDR3 in amino acids: CASSLAGTSLYHYEQYF. CDR3 nucleotides: TGCGCCAGCAGCTTGGCCGGGACATCCCTGTACCACTACGAGCAGTACTTC.

The chain has TRBV18 and TRBJ1-1; D is uncertain. Germline CDR1 and CDR2: KGHSH and LQKENI. Trimming pared 5 bases from V and 0 bases from J, leaving 10 bases between. The CDR3 contains 14 residues. CDR3 coding DNA: TGTGCCAGCTCATGGACGGAGATGAACACTGAAGCTTTCTTT. Translated: CASSWTEMNTEAFF. Full variable domain (remainder filled in from reference TRBV18 and TRBJ1-1): NAGVMQNPRHLVRRRGQEARLRCSPMKGHSHVYWYRQLPEEGLKFMVYLQKENIIDESGMPKERFSAEFPKEGPSILRIQQVVRGDSAAYFCASSWTEMNTEAFFGQGTRLTVV.

This clone was observed once. The J gene is TRBJ2-7, the V gene TRBV5-4, with D possibly TRBD2 on 5 matching bases. The germline V gene encodes CDR1 SGHNT and CDR2 YYREEE (reference sequence). The CDR3 loop spans 15 amino acids. Trimming left V 0 bases short and J 2 bases short, with 12 bases between. Written as DNA, the CDR3 is TGTGCCAGCAGCTTGGCTTTGGGAGCACCCTACGAGCAGTACTTC. Amino acid sequence: CASSLALGAPYEQYF.

V is TRBV6-5 and J is TRBJ2-2; 7 bases are shared with TRBD1. Germline V lookup: CDR1 MNHEY, CDR2 SVGAGI. Germline trimming cut 5 bases from V and 6 bases from J; bases unmatched to any gene: 9. This CDR3 is built from 15 residues. The CDR3, as DNA: TGTGCCAGCAGTAGAGGGGGCAGGGGTGCCGGGGAGCTGTTTTTT. Translated, it gives CASSRGGRGAGELFF.

This sequence joins TRBV28 and TRBJ1-2; D may be TRBD1 (6 bases). V lost 6 bases and J lost 0, with 17 bases in between. The V gene's germline CDR1 is MDHEN and CDR2 SYDVKM. The CDR3 loop spans 16 amino acids. The CDR3 loop is CASRGTPAGANYGYTF. CDR3 bases: TGTGCCAGCAGGGGGACACCCGCAGGAGCTAACTATGGCTACACCTTC.

This rearrangement joins TRBV9 to TRBJ1-2; D gene ambiguous. In germline, CDR1 is SGDLS, CDR2 YYNGEE. The V gene lost 0 bases and the J gene lost 0 bases, with 12 bases spanning the gap. There are 16 residues in the CDR3. CDR3 residues: CASSVGLGQTNYGYTF. In DNA, the CDR3 is TGTGCCAGCAGCGTAGGACTAGGTCAAACTAACTATGGCTACACCTTC.

The J gene is TRBJ2-7, the V gene TRBV27; D might be TRBD1 (6 bases). Germline V lookup: CDR1 MNHEY, CDR2 SMNVEV (reference sequence). This CDR3 region has 14 residues. The V gene lost 8 bases and the J gene lost 5 bases, with 19 bases spanning the gap. CDR3 coding DNA: TGTGCCAGCCAGGGGCCCCTAGCTGTCGACGAGCAGTACTTC. Translated, it gives CASQGPLAVDEQYF.

The chain uses TRBV30 and TRBJ2-7, with D perhaps given as TRBD1 or TRBD2 (5 bases each). V was pared by 2 bases and J by 3 bases, with 14 bases between. Looked up from germline, CDR1 is GTSNPN and CDR2 is SVGIG (reference sequence). This CDR3 is built from 14 residues. CDR3 DNA sequence: TGTGCCTGGAGTTCCTGGGGGATTAGCTACGAGCAGTACTTC. Protein product: CAWSSWGISYEQYF. The full variable domain, with the rest looked up from reference TRBV30 and TRBJ2-7, is SQTIHQWPATLVQPVGSPLSLECTVEGTSNPNLYWYRQAAGRGLQLLFYSVGIGQISSEVPQNLSASRPQDRQFILSSKKLLLSDSGFYLCAWSSWGISYEQYFGPGTRLTVT.

DNA of the CDR3: TGTGCCAGCAGCTTACTCGGGGTCCACGAGCAGTACTTC. Translating gives CASSLLGVHEQYF. The chain recombines TRBV7-8 with TRBJ2-7, with a tentative D call TRBD2 (5 bases). CDR1 SGHVS and CDR2 FQNEAQ come from the germline V gene. CDR3 size: 13 residues. V lost 2 bases and J 5 bases, leaving 10 bases between the germline ends. The full variable domain, rest sourced from reference TRBV7-8 and TRBJ2-7, is GAGVSQSPRYKVAKRGQDVALRCDPISGHVSLFWYQQALGQGPEFLTYFQNEAQLDKSGLPSDRFFAERPEGSVSTLKIQRTQQEDSAVYLCASSLLGVHEQYFGPGTRLTVT.

This clone turned up a few times. The genes are TRBV30 and TRBJ1-1; possible D gene TRBD1, 6 bases. CDR3 length: 14 residues. V lost 5 bases and J lost 1, with 14 bases in between. Germline V gene data show CDR1 as GTSNPN and CDR2 as SVGIG (reference sequence). Written as DNA, the CDR3 is TGTGCCTGGGCCCCCCGGACAGCGAACACTGAAGCTTTCTTT. This sequence encodes CAWAPRTANTEAFF. Full variable domain (outside the CDR3, taken from reference TRBV30 and TRBJ1-1): SQTIHQWPATLVQPVGSPLSLECTVEGTSNPNLYWYRQAAGRGLQLLFYSVGIGQISSEVPQNLSASRPQDRQFILSSKKLLLSDSGFYLCAWAPRTANTEAFFGQGTRLTVV.

The chain employs TRBV6-5 and TRBJ2-1; 13 bases are a match to TRBD2. Germline V gene data show CDR1 as MNHEY and CDR2 as SVGAGI. This CDR3 contains 16 residues. The trim removed 2 bases at V and 7 bases at J, leaving 5 bases unmatched. Here the CDR3 DNA reads TGTGCCAGCAGTTACGCACTAGCGGGAGGGGTTAATGAGCAGTTCTTC. Encoded protein: CASSYALAGGVNEQFF.

The chain carries TRBV28 and TRBJ1-5, with unresolved D. This CDR3 is built from 14 residues. Germline CDR1 and CDR2: MDHEN and SYDVKM. The V gene lost 3 bases and the J gene lost 0 bases, with 6 bases spanning the gap. The CDR3 protein is CASSLADSNQPQHF. The CDR3 DNA sequence: TGTGCCAGCAGTTTGGCGGATAGCAATCAGCCCCAGCATTTT.

The V gene is TRBV2, the J gene TRBJ2-5; possibly TRBD2 for D (5 bases). This CDR3 has 13 amino acids. V lost 2 bases, J lost 4 bases, and 8 bases lay in between. Germline V gene lookup returns CDR1 SNHLY and CDR2 FYNNEI. CDR3 in amino acids: CASSEKGVETQYF. In DNA form, the CDR3 reads TGTGCCAGCAGTGAAAAGGGAGTAGAGACCCAGTACTTC. The full variable domain, completed using reference TRBV2 and TRBJ2-5, is EPEVTQTPSHQVTQMGQEVILRCVPISNHLYFYWYRQILGQKVEFLVSFYNNEISEKSEIFDDQFSVERPDGSNFTLKIRSTKLEDSAMYFCASSEKGVETQYFGPGTRLLVL.

This clone was counted once. V usage is TRBV7-2 and J usage is TRBJ1-2; 7 nucleotides match TRBD1. CDR1 and CDR2 from the germline V gene are SGHTA and FQGNSA. Trimming removed 5 bases from V and 3 bases from J; junction bases left unmatched: 6. The CDR3 is 14 amino acids. This chain's CDR3 is CASSRDREYYGYTF. CDR3 nucleotides: TGTGCCAGCAGCCGAGACAGGGAATACTATGGCTACACCTTC.

The rearrangement uses TRBV5-1 and TRBJ2-3, with D unresolved. Trimming took 1 base from V and 0 from J, leaving 6 bases between them. The CDR3 has 14 amino acids. Germline CDR1 is SGHRS and CDR2 is YFSETQ. For the CDR3, the DNA is TGCGCCAGCAGCTTGTCTACTAGCACAGATACGCAGTATTTT. Translated: CASSLSTSTDTQYF.